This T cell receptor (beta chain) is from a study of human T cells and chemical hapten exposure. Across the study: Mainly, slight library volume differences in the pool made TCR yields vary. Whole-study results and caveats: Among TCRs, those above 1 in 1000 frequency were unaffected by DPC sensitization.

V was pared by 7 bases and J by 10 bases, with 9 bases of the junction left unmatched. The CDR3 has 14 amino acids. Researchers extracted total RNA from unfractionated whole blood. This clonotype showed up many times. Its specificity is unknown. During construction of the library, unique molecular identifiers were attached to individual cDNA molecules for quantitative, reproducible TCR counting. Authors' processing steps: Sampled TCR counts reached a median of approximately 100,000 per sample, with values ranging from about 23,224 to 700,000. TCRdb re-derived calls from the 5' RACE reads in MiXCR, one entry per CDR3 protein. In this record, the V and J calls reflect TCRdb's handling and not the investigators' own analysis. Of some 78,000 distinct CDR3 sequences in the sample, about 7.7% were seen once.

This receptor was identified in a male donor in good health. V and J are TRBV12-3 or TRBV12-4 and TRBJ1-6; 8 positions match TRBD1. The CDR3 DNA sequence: TGTGCCAGCAAACTGACAGGGGTCAACTCACCCCTCCACTTT. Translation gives CASKLTGVNSPLHF.